This T cell receptor (beta chain) was recorded in a study of T cell changes during pregnancy in multiple sclerosis. Method: immunoSEQ multiplex PCR; TCRdb's copy keeps in-frame clones and lacks some. The sample consists of about 31,000 clones, approximately 90% of them appearing once. The TCR comes from a female donor with multiple sclerosis, enrolled in a pregnancy study. This specimen consisted of CD8+ T cells from peripheral blood mononuclear cells, obtained before pregnancy.

CDR3 protein: CASSAGTDEAFF. Here the CDR3 DNA reads TGTGCCAGCAGCGCCGGGACAGATGAAGCTTTCTTT. The V and J genes are TRBV4-2 and TRBJ1-1; 7 nucleotides match TRBD1. This CDR3 region has 12 residues. Trimming cost V 5 bases and J 7 bases; bases outside gene matches: 4. Germline V lookup: CDR1 LGHNA, CDR2 YNFKEQ.